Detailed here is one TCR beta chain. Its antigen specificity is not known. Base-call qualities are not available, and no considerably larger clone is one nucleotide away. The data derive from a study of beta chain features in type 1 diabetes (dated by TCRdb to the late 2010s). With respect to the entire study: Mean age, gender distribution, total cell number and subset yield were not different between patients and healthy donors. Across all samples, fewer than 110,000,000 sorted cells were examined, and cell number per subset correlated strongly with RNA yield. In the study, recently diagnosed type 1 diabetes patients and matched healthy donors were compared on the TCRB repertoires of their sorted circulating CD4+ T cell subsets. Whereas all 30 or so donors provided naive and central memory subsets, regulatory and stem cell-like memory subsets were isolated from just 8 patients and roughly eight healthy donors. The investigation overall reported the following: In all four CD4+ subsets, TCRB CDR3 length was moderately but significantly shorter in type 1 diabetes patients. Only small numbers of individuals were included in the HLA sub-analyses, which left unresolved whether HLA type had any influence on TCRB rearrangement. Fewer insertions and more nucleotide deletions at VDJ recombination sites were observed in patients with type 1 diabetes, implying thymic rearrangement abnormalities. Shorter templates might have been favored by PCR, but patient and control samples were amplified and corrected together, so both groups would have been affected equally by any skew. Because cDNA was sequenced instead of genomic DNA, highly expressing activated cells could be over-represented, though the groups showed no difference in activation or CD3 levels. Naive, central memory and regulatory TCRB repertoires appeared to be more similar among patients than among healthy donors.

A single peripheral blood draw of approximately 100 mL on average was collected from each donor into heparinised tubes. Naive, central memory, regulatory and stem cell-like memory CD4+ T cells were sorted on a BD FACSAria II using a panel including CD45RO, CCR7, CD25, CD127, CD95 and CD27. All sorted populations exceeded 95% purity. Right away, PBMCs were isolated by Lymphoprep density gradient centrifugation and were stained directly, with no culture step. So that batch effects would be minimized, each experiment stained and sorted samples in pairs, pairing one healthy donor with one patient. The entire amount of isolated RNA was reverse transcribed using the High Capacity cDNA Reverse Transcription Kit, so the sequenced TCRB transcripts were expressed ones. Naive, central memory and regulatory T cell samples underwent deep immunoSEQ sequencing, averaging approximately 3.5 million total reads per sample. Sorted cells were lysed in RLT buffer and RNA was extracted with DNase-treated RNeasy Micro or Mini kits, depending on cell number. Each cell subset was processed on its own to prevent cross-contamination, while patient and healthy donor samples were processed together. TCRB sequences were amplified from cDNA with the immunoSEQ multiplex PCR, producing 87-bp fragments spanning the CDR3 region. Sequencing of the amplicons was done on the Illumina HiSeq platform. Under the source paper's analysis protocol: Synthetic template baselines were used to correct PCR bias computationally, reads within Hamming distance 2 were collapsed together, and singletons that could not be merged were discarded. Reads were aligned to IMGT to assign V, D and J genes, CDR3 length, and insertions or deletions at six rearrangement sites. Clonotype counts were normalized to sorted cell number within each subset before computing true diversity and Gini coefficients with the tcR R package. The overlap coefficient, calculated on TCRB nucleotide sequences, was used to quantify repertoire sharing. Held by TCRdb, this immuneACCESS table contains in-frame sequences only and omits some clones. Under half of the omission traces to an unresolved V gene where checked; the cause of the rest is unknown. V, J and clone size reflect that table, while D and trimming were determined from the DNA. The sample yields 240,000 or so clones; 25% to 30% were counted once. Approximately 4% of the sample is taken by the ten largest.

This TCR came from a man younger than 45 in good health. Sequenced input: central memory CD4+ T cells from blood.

CDR3 sequence: CASSLQLGELFF. Read as DNA, the sequence is TGTGCCAGCAGCTTACAGTTAGGGGAGCTGTTTTTT. The chain was built from TRBV7-2 and TRBJ2-2, with the D gene uncertain. V gives up 2 bases and J gives up 8 bases, and the segment between their germline ends measures 6 bases. The cysteine opens and the phenylalanine closes a CDR3 of 12 amino acids. The sequence is cut down to CDR3 DNA, 36 bases in frame from base 1. CDR1 and CDR2 (SGHTA, FQGNSA) derive from the germline V gene.